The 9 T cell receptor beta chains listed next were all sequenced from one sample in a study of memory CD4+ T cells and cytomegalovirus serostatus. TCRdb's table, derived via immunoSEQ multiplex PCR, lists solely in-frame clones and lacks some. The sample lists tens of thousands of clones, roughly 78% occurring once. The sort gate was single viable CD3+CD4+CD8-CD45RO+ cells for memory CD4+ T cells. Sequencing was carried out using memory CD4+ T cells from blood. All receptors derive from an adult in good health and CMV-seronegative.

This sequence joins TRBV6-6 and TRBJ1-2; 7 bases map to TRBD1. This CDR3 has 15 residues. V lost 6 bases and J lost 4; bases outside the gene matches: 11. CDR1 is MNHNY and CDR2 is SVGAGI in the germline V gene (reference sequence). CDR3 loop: CASRDPTGDIYGYTF. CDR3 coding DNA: TGTGCCAGCAGGGACCCTACAGGGGACATCTATGGCTACACCTTC.

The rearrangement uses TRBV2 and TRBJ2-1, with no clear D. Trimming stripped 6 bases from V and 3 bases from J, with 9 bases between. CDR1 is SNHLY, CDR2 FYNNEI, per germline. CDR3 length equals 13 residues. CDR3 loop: CASSSENYNEQFF. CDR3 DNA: TGTGCCAGCAGCTCCGAAAACTACAATGAGCAGTTCTTC. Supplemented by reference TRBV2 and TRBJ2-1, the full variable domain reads EPEVTQTPSHQVTQMGQEVILRCVPISNHLYFYWYRQILGQKVEFLVSFYNNEISEKSEIFDDQFSVERPDGSNFTLKIRSTKLEDSAMYFCASSSENYNEQFFGPGTRLTVL.

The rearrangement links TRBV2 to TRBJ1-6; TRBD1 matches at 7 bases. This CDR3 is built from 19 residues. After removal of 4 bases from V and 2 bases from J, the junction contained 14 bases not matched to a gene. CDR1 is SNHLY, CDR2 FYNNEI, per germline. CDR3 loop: CASSAGQIWESAYNSPLHF. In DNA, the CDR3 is TGTGCCAGCAGTGCGGGACAGATCTGGGAGAGCGCCTATAATTCACCCCTCCACTTT.

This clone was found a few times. The CDR3: CASSLASGGGTEAFF. CDR3 nucleotides: TGCGCCAGCAGCTTGGCATCTGGGGGCGGCACTGAAGCTTTCTTT. The J gene is TRBJ1-1, the V gene TRBV5-1; TRBD1 is a possible D gene (6 bases). The germline CDR1 and CDR2 sequences are SGHRS and YFSETQ. The CDR3 loop spans 15 amino acids. V dropped 0 bases and J dropped 4 bases, with 13 bases sitting between them.

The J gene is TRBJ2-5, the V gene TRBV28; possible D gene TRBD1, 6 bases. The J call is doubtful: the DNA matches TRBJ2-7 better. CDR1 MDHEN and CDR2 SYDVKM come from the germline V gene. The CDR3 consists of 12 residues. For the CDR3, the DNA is TGTGCCAGCAAGTCCAGGGGCTACGAGCAGTACTTC. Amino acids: CASKSRGYEQYF.

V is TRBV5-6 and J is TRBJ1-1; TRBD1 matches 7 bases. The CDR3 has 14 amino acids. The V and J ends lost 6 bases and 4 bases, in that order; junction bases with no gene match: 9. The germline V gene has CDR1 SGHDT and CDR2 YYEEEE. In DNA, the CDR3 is TGTGCCAGCACAGAGACAGGGTTTGGCACTGAAGCTTTCTTT. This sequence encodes CASTETGFGTEAFF.

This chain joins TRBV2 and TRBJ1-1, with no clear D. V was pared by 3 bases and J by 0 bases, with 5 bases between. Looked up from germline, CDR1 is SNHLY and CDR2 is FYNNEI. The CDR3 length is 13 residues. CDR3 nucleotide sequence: TGTGCCAGCAGTGAGCTTATGAACACTGAAGCTTTCTTT. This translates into CASSELMNTEAFF.

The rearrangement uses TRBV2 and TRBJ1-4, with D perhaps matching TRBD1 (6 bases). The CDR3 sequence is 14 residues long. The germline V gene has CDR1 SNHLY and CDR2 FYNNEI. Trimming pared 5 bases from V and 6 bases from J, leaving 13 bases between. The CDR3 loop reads CASSLQGKYEKLFF. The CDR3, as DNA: TGTGCCAGCAGTCTTCAGGGGAAATATGAAAAACTGTTTTTT.

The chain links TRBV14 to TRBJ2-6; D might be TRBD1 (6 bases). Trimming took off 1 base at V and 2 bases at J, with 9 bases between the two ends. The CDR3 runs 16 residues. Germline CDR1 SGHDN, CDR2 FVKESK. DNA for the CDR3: TGTGCCAGCAGCCAAGGACAGGCTACTGGGGCCAACGTCCTGACTTTC. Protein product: CASSQGQATGANVLTF.